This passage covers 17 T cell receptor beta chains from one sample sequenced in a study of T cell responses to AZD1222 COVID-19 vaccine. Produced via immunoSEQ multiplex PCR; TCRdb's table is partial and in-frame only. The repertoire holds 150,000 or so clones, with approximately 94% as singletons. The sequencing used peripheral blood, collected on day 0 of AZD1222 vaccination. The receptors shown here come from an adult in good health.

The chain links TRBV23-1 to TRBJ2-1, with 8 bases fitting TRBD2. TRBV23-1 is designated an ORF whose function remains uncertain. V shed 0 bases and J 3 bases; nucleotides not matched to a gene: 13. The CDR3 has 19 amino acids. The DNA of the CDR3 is TGCGCCAGCAGTCAATCCGGTAAACTTAGCGGGATGGACTACAATGAGCAGTTCTTC. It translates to CASSQSGKLSGMDYNEQFF.

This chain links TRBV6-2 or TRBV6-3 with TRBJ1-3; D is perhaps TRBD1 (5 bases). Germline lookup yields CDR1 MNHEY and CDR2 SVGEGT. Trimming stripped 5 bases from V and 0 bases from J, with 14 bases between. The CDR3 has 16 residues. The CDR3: CASSPRGGSSGNTIYF. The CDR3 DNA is TGTGCCAGCAGTCCCCGGGGCGGCAGCTCTGGAAACACCATATATTTT.

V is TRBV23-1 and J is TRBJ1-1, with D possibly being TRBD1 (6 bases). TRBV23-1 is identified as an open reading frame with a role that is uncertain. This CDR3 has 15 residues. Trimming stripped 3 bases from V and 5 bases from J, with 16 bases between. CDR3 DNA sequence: TGCGCCAGCAGTCAGAAGATACAGGGAGGGACTGAAGCTTTCTTT. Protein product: CASSQKIQGGTEAFF.

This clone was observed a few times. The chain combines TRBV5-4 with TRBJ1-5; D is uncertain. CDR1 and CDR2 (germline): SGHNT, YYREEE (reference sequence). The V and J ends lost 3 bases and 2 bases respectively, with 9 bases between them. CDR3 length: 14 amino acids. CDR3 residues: CASSSGRGNQPQHF. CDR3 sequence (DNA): TGTGCCAGCAGCTCTGGTCGGGGCAATCAGCCCCAGCATTTT. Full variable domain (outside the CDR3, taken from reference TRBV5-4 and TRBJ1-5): ETGVTQSPTHLIKTRGQQVTLRCSSQSGHNTVSWYQQALGQGPQFIFQYYREEENGRGNFPPRFSGLQFPNYSSELNVNALELDDSALYLCASSSGRGNQPQHFGDGTRLSIL.

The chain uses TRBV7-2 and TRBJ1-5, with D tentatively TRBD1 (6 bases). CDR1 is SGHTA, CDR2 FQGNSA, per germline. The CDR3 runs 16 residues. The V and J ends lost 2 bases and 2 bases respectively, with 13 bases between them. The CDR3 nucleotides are TGTGCCAGCAGCTTAAGTAGCAGGGGCGGCAATCAGCCCCAGCATTTT. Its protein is CASSLSSRGGNQPQHF. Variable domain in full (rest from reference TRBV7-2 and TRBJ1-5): GAGVSQSPSNKVTEKGKDVELRCDPISGHTALYWYRQSLGQGLEFLIYFQGNSAPDKSGLPSDRFSAERTGGSVSTLTIQRTQQEDSAVYLCASSLSSRGGNQPQHFGDGTRLSIL.

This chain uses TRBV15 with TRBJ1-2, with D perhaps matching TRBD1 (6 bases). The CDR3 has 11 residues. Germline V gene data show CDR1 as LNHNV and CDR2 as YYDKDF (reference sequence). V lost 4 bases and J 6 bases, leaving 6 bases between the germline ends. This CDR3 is CATSKGDGYTF. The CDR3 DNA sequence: TGTGCCACCAGCAAGGGGGATGGCTACACCTTC.

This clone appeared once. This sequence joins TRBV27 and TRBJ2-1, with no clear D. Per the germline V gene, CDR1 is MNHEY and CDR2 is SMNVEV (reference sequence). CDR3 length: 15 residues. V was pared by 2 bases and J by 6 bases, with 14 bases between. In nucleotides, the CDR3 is TGTGCCAGCAGTTTAGTAAGAGTCGTGGGCAATGAGCAGTTCTTC. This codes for CASSLVRVVGNEQFF.

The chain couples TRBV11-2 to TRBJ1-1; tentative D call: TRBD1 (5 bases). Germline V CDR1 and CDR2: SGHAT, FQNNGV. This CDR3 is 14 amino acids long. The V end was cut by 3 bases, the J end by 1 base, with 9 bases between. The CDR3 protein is CASSLGPANTEAFF. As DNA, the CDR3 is TGTGCCAGCAGCTTGGGGCCAGCGAACACTGAAGCTTTCTTT.

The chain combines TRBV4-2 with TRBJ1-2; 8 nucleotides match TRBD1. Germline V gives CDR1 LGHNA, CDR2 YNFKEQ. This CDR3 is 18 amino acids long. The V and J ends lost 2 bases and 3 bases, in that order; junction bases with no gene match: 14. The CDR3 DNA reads TGTGCCAGCAGCCAAATCGACAGGGGCGGGGCGGGGGACTATGGCTACACCTTC. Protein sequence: CASSQIDRGGAGDYGYTF.

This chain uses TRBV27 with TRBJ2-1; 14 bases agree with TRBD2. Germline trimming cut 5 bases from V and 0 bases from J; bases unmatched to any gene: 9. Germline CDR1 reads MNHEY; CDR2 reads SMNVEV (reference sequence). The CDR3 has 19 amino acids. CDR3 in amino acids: CASSRPKTSGRASYNEQFF. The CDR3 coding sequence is TGTGCCAGCAGTCGCCCGAAGACTAGCGGGAGGGCCTCCTACAATGAGCAGTTCTTC.

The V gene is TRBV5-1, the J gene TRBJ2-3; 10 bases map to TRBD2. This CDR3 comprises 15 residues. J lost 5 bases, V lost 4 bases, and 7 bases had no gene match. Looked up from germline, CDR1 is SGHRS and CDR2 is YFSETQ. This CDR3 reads CASSPAGGPIDTQYF. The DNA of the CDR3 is TGCGCCAGCAGCCCAGCGGGAGGGCCGATAGATACGCAGTATTTT.

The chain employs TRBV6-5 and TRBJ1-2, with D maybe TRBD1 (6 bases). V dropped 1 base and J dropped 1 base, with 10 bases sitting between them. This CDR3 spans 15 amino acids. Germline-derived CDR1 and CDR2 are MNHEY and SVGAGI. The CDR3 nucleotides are TGTGCCAGCAGTTACTTGGACAGTCTTAACTATGGCTACACCTTC. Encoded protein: CASSYLDSLNYGYTF.

The CDR3 DNA reads TGTGCCAGCAGCCCCACGCGGGTAGGCACCGGGGAGCTGTTTTTT. This translates into CASSPTRVGTGELFF. The V and J genes are TRBV6-5 and TRBJ2-2, with D tentatively TRBD2 (5 bases). The length of the CDR3 is 15 residues. Germline V gene lookup returns CDR1 MNHEY and CDR2 SVGAGI. Trimming took off 6 bases at V and 4 bases at J, with 15 bases between the two ends.

For the CDR3, the DNA is TGTGCTAGTGGTGATAATTCACCCCTCCACTTT. Translation gives CASGDNSPLHF. This chain links TRBV12-5 with TRBJ1-6; no clear D. The CDR3 extends over 11 amino acids. Germline V CDR1 and CDR2: LGHNT, FRNRAP. V was clipped by 5 bases and J by 5 bases, with 1 base between them.

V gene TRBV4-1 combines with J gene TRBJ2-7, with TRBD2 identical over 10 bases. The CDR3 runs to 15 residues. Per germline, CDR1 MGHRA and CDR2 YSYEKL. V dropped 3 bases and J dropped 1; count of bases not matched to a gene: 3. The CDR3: CASSQTSGSSYEQYF. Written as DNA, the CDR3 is TGCGCCAGCAGCCAGACTAGCGGGTCGTCCTACGAGCAGTACTTC.

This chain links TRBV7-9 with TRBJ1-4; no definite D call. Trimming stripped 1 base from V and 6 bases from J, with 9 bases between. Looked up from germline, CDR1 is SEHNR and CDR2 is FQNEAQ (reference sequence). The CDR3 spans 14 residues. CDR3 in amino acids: CASSLGRTDEKLFF. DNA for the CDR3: TGTGCCAGCAGCTTAGGTCGAACAGATGAAAAACTGTTTTTT.

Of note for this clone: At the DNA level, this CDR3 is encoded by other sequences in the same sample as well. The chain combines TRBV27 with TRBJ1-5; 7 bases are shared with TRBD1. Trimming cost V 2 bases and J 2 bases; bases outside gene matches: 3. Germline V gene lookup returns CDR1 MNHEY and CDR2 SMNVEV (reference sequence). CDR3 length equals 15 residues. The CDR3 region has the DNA TGTGCCAGCAGTTTAGGGCAGGGGGGCAATCAGCCCCAGCATTTT. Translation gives CASSLGQGGNQPQHF.